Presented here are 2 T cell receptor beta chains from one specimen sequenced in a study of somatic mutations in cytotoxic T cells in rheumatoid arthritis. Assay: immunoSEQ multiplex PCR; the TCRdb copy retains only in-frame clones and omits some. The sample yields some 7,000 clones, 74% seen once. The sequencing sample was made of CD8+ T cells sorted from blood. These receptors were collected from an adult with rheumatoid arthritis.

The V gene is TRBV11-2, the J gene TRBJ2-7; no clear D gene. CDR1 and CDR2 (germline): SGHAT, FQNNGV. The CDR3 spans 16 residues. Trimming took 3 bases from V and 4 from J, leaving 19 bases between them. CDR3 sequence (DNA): TGTGCCAGCAGCTTCACCGCAACCCCGGCCTCGTACGAGCAGTACTTC. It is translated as CASSFTATPASYEQYF.

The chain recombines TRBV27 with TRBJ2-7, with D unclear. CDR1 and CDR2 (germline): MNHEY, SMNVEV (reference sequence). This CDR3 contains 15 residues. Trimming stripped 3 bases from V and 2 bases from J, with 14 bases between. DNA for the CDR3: TGTGCCAGCAGTTTTGTATACCGTGGCCCCTACGAGCAGTACTTC. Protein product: CASSFVYRGPYEQYF.